This is a list of T cell receptor beta chains from one sample in a study of beta chain features in type 1 diabetes. The protocol was immunoSEQ multiplex PCR, while the TCRdb copy is restricted to in-frame clones and leaves out a portion. Of approximately 240,000 clones listed, 16% are singletons. Specimen: naive CD4+ T cells from blood. The receptors were sampled from a man between 25 and 39 years old with type 1 diabetes. CDR3s include the opening cysteine and the closing phenylalanine or tryptophan. D genes are given only for firm matches. A row's size may be missing; if present it is once, few, many or a size class.

V gene	clone size	D gene	J gene	CDR3 DNA	CDR3 protein
TRBV7-9	NA	TRBD1	TRBJ1-5	TGTGCCAGCAGTTCAGTAGAGGGGGCTGATCAGCCCCAGCATTTT	CASSSVEGADQPQHF
TRBV30	NA	TRBD1	TRBJ1-1	TGTGCCTGGACTGAGGGGGCGAGCACTGAAGCTTTCTTT	CAWTEGASTEAFF
TRBV29-1	few	NA	TRBJ1-4	TGCAGCGTTGCCGTAACCCATAATTACGAACTGTTTTTT	CSVAVTHNYELFF
TRBV20-1	NA	NA	TRBJ2-1	TGCAGTGCAGGACATCAGGAGCAGTTCTTC	CSAGHQEQFF
TRBV29-1	NA	NA	TRBJ2-5	TGCAGCGTTGGTCGCATATTACAGGAGACCCAGTACTTC	CSVGRILQETQYF
TRBV5-4	few	NA	TRBJ2-3	TGTGCCAGCAGCTTGCGCAGCTCTAGCACAGATACGCAGTATTTT	CASSLRSSSTDTQYF
TRBV7-9	few	NA	TRBJ2-3	TGTGCCAGCAGCTTAATGGCGACCCAAGGAGATACGCAGTATTTT	CASSLMATQGDTQYF
TRBV7-9	NA	NA	TRBJ2-5	TGTGCCAGCAGCCTTTTAACTGAGACCCAGTACTTC	CASSLLTETQYF
TRBV29-1	NA	TRBD2	TRBJ2-1	TGCAGCGTTGAGGGACTAGCGGGAGAGAGAAATGAGCAGTTCTTC	CSVEGLAGERNEQFF
TRBV7-2	NA	NA	TRBJ2-7	TGTGCCAGCAGCTTAATAAACAGTGGCTCCTACGAGCAGTACTTC	CASSLINSGSYEQYF
TRBV29-1	NA	NA	TRBJ1-2	TGCAGCGGTGCTAGTTCTTATGGCTACACCTTC	CSGASSYGYTF
TRBV27	once	NA	TRBJ2-1	TGTGCCATTCGGACGGGACTGCAGGATGAGCAGTTCTTC	CAIRTGLQDEQFF
TRBV7-6	few	NA	TRBJ2-7	TGTGCCAGCAGCTTAGCGGAATCTTCCTACGAGCAGTACTTC	CASSLAESSYEQYF
TRBV30	NA	NA	TRBJ1-3	TGTGCCTGGAGTCCGACTACTGGAAACACCATATATTTT	CAWSPTTGNTIYF
TRBV29-1	NA	NA	TRBJ2-4	TGCAGCGTTCTAGATGCTAGCAACATTCAGTACTTC	CSVLDASNIQYF
TRBV29-1	few	TRBD1	TRBJ1-1	TGCAGCGTTGCCACAGGGGGGAAAGCTTTCTTT	CSVATGGKAFF
TRBV5-1	NA	NA	TRBJ2-7	TGCGCCAGCAGCTTCTTGGGATACGAGCAGTACTTC	CASSFLGYEQYF
TRBV7-9	NA	TRBD1	TRBJ2-5	TGTGCCAGCAGCCGGACAGGGGGCCGGGAGACCCAGTACTTC	CASSRTGGRETQYF
TRBV6-4	NA	NA	TRBJ2-3	TGTGCCAGCAGTGACTACCAGGCAGATACGCAGTATTTT	CASSDYQADTQYF
TRBV28	NA	TRBD2	TRBJ2-7	TGTGCATGGGAGGGTCACGAGCAGTACTTC	CAWEGHEQYF
TRBV19	NA	NA	TRBJ2-5	TGTGCCAGTAGTATGTCCCCCCAGACCCAGTACTTC	CASSMSPQTQYF
TRBV7-9	few	NA	TRBJ1-3	TGTGCCAGCACCGTCTCTGGAAACACCATATATTTT	CASTVSGNTIYF
TRBV13	NA	NA	TRBJ1-6	TGTGCCAGCAGCATACGGACAGCCTCACGGATTGCCCTCCACTTT	CASSIRTASRIALHF
TRBV25-1	few	TRBD1	TRBJ2-1	TGTGCCAGCACTGGGGACAGGGGGCGCGGTGGCACCTACAATGAGCAGTTCTTC	CASTGDRGRGGTYNEQFF
TRBV7-9	NA	NA	TRBJ2-3	TGTGCCAGCAGCCACTTCGAGCTTGCAGATACGCAGTATTTT	CASSHFELADTQYF
TRBV9	NA	NA	TRBJ2-7	TGTGCCAGCAGCCCAGAAACCAGGGACTCCCGCTCCTACGAGCAGTACTTC	CASSPETRDSRSYEQYF
TRBV29-1	NA	NA	TRBJ2-7	TGCAGCGTTGGGTACAGCTCCTACGAGCAGTACTTC	CSVGYSSYEQYF
TRBV4-1	few	NA	TRBJ2-2	TGCGCCAGCAGCCAAGTGGTGCGGGGCCCCACGAACACCGGGGAGCTGTTTTTT	CASSQVVRGPTNTGELFF
TRBV5-4	NA	NA	TRBJ2-1	TGTGCCAGCACCCAGGGTAGGGGCAACAATGAGCAGTTCTTC	CASTQGRGNNEQFF
TRBV7-9	few	NA	TRBJ2-7	TGTGCCAGCAGTAGCAGGGCTCGGGGCGAGCAGTACTTC	CASSSRARGEQYF
TRBV6-6	NA	NA	TRBJ2-7	TGTGCCAGCAGTTACGGGGCGACCTACGAGCAGTACTTC	CASSYGATYEQYF
TRBV18	few	NA	TRBJ2-3	TGTGCCAGCTCACTTGCCCGGGATGACACAGATACGCAGTATTTT	CASSLARDDTDTQYF
TRBV2	NA	NA	TRBJ2-3	TGTGCCAGCTCCGATTCTTCTAGCACAGATACGCAGTATTTT	CASSDSSSTDTQYF
TRBV29-1	few	TRBD1	TRBJ2-1	TGCAGCGTTTACTACTTGGTGGGACAGGGAAACAATGAGCAGTTCTTC	CSVYYLVGQGNNEQFF